The sequence of this T cell receptor beta chain was determined in a study of cytomegalovirus exposure and HLA in healthy donors. Study-level information: Of all 400 or so donors who were genotyped, about 84% belonged to the Caucasian-associated ancestry cluster.

V lost 10 bases, J lost 3 bases, and 7 bases stayed unmatched. This CDR3 has 14 amino acids. Germline V gives CDR1 MDHEN, CDR2 SYDVKM. PCR used 60 Vbeta primers and 13 Jbeta primers. TCRdb's table, derived via immunoSEQ multiplex PCR, lists solely in-frame clones and lacks some. Here the sample spans roughly 100,000 clones, around 65% being singletons. This clonotype originated in a woman in her 50s in good health and CMV-seronegative. The V call is TRBV28, the J call TRBJ2-1; 9 bases match TRBD2. The sequenced sample consisted of PBMCs. CDR3 amino acids: CAISWTSVYNEQFF. The CDR3 DNA sequence: TGTGCCATAAGCTGGACTAGCGTCTACAATGAGCAGTTCTTC.